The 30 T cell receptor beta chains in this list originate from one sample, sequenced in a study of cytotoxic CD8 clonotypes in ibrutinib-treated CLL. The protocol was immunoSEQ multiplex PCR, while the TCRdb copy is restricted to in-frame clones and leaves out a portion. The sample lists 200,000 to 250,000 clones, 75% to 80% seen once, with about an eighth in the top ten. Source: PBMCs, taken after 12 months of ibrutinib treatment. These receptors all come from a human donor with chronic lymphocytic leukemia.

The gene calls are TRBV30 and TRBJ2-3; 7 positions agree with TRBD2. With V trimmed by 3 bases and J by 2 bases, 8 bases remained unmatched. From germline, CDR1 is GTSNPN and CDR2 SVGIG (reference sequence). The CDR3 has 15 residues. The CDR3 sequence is CAWRVAGRSTDTQYF. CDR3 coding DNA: TGTGCCTGGAGGGTAGCGGGTCGCTCCACAGATACGCAGTATTTT.

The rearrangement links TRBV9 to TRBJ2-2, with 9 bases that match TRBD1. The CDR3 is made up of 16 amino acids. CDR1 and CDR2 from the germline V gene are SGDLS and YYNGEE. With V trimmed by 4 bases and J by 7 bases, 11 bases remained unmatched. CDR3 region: CASSINPGQGNGELFF. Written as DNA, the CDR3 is TGTGCCAGCAGCATTAACCCGGGACAGGGAAACGGGGAGCTGTTTTTT.

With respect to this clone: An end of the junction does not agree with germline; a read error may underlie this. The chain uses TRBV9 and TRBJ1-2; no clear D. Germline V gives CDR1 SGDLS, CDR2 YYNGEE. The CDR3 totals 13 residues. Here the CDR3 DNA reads TGTGCCAGCAGCGTAGATCCGGTCGGAGTATGCCTCTTC. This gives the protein CASSVDPVGVCLF. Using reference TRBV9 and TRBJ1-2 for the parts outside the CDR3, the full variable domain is DSGVTQTPKHLITATGQRVTLRCSPRSGDLSVYWYQQSLDQGLQFLIQYYNGEERAKGNILERFSAQQFPDLHSELNLSSLELGDSALYFCASSVDPVGVCLFGSGTRLTVV.

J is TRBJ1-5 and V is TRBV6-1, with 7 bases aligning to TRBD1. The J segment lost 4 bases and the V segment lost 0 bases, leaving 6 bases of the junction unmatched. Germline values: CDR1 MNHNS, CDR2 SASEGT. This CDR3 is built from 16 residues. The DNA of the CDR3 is TGTGCCAGCAGTGAAGCGCGGGACAGTTATAATCAGCCCCAGCATTTT. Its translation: CASSEARDSYNQPQHF.

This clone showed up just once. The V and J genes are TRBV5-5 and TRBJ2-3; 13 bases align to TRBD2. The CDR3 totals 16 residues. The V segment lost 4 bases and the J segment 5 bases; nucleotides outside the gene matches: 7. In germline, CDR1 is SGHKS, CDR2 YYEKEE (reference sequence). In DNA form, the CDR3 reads TGTGCCAGCAGCAAAGGACTAGCGGGGGCTGTAGATACGCAGTATTTT. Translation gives CASSKGLAGAVDTQYF.

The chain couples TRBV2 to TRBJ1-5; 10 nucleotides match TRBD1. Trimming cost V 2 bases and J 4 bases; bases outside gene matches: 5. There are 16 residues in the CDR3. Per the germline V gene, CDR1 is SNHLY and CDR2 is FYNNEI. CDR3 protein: CASSEFRTGGNQPQHF. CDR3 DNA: TGTGCCAGCAGTGAATTTAGGACAGGGGGGAATCAGCCCCAGCATTTT.

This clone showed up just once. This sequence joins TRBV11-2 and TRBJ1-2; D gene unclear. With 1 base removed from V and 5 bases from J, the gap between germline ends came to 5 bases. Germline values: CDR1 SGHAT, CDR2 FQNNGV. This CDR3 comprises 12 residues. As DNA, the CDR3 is TGTGCCAGCAGCTTAGGAGGGTATGGCTACACCTTC. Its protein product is CASSLGGYGYTF. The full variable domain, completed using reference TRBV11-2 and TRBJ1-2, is EAGVAQSPRYKIIEKRQSVAFWCNPISGHATLYWYQQILGQGPKLLIQFQNNGVVDDSQLPKDRFSAERLKGVDSTLKIQPAKLEDSAVYLCASSLGGYGYTFGSGTRLTVV.

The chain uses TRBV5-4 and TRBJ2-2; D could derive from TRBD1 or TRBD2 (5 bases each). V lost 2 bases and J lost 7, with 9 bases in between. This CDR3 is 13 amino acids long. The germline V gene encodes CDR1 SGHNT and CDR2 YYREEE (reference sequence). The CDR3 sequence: CASSFRAGGELFF. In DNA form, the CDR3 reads TGTGCCAGCAGCTTCAGGGCGGGCGGGGAGCTGTTTTTT.

This chain's CDR3 is CASSPQTGEETQYF. The DNA for the CDR3 is TGCGCCAGCAGCCCCCAGACAGGGGAAGAGACCCAGTACTTC. The rearrangement uses TRBV5-1 and TRBJ2-5, with 8 bases aligning to TRBD1. Trimming cost V 4 bases and J 3 bases; bases outside gene matches: 5. The CDR3 covers 14 residues. Germline values: CDR1 SGHRS, CDR2 YFSETQ.

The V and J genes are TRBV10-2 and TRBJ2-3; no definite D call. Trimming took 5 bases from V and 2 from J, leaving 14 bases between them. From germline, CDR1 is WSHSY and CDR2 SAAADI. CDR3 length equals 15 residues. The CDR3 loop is CASSSDLGLTDTQYF. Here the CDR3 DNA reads TGCGCCAGCAGTTCAGATCTAGGGCTCACAGATACGCAGTATTTT.

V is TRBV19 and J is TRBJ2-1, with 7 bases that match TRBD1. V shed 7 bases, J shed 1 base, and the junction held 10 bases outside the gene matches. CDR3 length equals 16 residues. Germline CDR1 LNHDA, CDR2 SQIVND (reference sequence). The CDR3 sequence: CASTRQGSVSYNEQFF. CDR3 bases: TGTGCCAGTACCAGACAGGGAAGTGTTTCCTACAATGAGCAGTTCTTC. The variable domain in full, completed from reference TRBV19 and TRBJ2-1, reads DGGITQSPKYLFRKEGQNVTLSCEQNLNHDAMYWYRQDPGQGLRLIYYSQIVNDFQKGDIAEGYSVSREKKESFPLTVTSAQKNPTAFYLCASTRQGSVSYNEQFFGPGTRLTVL.

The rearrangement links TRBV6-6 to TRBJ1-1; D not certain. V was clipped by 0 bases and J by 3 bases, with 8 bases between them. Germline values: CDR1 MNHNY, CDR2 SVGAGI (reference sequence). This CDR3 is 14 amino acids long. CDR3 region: CASSYSRGYTEAFF. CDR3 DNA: TGTGCCAGCAGTTACTCGCGGGGTTACACTGAAGCTTTCTTT.

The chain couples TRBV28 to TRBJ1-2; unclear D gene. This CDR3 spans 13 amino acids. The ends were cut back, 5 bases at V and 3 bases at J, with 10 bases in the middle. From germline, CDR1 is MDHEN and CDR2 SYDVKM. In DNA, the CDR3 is TGTGCCAGCAGTACGGAGAGGGACTATGGCTACACCTTC. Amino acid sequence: CASSTERDYGYTF.

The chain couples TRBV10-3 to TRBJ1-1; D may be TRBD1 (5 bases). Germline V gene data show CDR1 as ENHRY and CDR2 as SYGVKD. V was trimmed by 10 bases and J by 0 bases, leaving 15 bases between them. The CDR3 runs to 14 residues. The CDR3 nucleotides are TGTGCCACTCGTAAGACAGATCTGAACACTGAAGCTTTCTTT. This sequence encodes CATRKTDLNTEAFF.

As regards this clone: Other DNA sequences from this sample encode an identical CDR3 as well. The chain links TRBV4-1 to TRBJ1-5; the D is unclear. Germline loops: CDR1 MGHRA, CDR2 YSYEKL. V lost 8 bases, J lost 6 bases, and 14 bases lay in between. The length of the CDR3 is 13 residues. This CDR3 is CASSLGKGQPQHF. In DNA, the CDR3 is TGCGCCAGCTCCCTGGGCAAGGGTCAGCCCCAGCATTTT.

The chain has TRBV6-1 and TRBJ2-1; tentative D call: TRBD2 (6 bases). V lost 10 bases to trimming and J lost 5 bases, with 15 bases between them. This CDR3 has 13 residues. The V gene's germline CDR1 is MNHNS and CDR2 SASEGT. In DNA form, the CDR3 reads TGTGCCACCATTAGCGGCCAAGACAATGAGCAGTTCTTC. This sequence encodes CATISGQDNEQFF.

The CDR3 bases are TGTGCCAGCAGCCCGGGACAGGGGGGCACAGATACGCAGTATTTT. This gives the protein CASSPGQGGTDTQYF. The chain joins TRBV9 to TRBJ2-3; the match to TRBD1 covers 11 bases. V shed 4 bases and J 1 base; nucleotides not matched to a gene: 2. CDR3 length equals 15 residues. From germline, CDR1 is SGDLS and CDR2 YYNGEE.

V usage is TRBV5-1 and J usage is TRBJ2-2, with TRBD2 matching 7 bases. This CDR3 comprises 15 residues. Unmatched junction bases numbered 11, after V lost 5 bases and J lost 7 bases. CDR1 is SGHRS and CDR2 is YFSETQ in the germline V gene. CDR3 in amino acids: CASSYQRGLGGELFF. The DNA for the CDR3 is TGCGCCAGCAGTTACCAGCGGGGCCTGGGCGGGGAGCTGTTTTTT. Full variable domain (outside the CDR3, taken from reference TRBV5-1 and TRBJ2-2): KAGVTQTPRYLIKTRGQQVTLSCSPISGHRSVSWYQQTPGQGLQFLFEYFSETQRNKGNFPGRFSGRQFSNSRSEMNVSTLELGDSALYLCASSYQRGLGGELFFGEGSRLTVL.

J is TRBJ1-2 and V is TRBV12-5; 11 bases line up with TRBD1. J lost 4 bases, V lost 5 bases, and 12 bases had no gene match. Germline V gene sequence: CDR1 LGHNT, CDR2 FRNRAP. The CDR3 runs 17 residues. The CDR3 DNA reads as TGTGCTAGTGGTATAGGGACAGGGGGGCGGTTAGTCTATGGCTACACCTTC. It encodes CASGIGTGGRLVYGYTF.

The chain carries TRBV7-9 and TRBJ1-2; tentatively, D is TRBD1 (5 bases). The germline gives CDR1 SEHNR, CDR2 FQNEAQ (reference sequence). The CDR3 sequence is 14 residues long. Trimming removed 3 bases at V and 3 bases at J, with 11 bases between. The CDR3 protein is CASSLPGGDYGYTF. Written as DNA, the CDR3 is TGTGCCAGCAGCTTGCCCGGGGGGGACTATGGCTACACCTTC.

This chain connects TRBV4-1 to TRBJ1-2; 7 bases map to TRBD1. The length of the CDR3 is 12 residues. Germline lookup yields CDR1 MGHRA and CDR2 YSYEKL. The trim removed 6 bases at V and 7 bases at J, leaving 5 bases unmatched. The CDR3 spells CASRDRVVGYTF. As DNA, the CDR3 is TGCGCCAGCAGAGACAGGGTTGTTGGCTACACCTTC.

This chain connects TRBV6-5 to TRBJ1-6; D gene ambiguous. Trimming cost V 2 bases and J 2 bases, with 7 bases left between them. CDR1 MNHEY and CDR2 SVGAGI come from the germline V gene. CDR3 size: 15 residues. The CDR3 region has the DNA TGTGCCAGCAGTTACGATCGGGCCTATAATTCACCCCTCCACTTT. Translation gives CASSYDRAYNSPLHF.

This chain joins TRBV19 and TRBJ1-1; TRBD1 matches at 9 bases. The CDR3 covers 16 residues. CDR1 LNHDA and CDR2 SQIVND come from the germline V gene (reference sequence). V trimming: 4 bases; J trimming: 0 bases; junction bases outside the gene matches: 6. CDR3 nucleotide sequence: TGTGCCAGTAGTACCTGGACAGGGGCGTTGAACACTGAAGCTTTCTTT. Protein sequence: CASSTWTGALNTEAFF.

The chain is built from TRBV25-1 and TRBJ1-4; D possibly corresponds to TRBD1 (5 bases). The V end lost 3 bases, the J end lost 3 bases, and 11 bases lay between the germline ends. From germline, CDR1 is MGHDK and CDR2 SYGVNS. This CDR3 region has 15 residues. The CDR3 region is CASSDAVGANEKLFF. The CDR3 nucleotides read TGTGCCAGCAGTGATGCGGTAGGGGCTAATGAAAAACTGTTTTTT.

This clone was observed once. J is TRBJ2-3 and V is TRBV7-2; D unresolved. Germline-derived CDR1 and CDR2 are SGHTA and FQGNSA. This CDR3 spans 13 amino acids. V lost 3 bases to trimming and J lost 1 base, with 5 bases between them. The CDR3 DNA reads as TGTGCCAGCAGCTTTAGAGGCACAGATACGCAGTATTTT. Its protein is CASSFRGTDTQYF. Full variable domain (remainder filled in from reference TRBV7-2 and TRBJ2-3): GAGVSQSPSNKVTEKGKDVELRCDPISGHTALYWYRQSLGQGLEFLIYFQGNSAPDKSGLPSDRFSAERTGGSVSTLTIQRTQQEDSAVYLCASSFRGTDTQYFGPGTRLTVL.

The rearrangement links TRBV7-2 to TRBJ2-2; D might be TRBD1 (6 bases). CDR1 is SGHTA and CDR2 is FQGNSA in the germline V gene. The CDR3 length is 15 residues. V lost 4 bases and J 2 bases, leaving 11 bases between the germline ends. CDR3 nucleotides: TGTGCCAGCAGCTCTAGGGGGTCTAACACCGGGGAGCTGTTTTTT. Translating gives CASSSRGSNTGELFF.

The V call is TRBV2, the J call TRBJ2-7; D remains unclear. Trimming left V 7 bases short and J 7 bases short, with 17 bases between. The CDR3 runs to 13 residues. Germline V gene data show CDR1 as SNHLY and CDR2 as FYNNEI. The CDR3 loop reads CASIPQGYREQYF. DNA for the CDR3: TGTGCCAGCATCCCACAAGGTTATCGGGAGCAGTACTTC.

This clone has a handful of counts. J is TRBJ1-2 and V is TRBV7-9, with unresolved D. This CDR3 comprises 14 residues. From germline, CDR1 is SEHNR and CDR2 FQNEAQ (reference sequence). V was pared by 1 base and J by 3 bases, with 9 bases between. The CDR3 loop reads CASSLVGNYYGYTF. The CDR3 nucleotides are TGTGCCAGCAGCTTAGTGGGGAATTACTATGGCTACACCTTC.

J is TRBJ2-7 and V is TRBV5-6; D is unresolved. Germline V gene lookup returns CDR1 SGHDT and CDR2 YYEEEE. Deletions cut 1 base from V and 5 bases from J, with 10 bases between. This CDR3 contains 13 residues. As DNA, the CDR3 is TGTGCCAGCAGCTTGTTAGGGTTCGACGAGCAGTACTTC. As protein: CASSLLGFDEQYF.

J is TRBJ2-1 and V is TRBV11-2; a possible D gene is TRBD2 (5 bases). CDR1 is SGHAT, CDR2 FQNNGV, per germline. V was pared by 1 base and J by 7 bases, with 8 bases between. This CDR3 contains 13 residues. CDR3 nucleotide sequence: TGTGCCAGCAGCTTAGCGGGCGGGAATGAGCAGTTCTTC. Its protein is CASSLAGGNEQFF.